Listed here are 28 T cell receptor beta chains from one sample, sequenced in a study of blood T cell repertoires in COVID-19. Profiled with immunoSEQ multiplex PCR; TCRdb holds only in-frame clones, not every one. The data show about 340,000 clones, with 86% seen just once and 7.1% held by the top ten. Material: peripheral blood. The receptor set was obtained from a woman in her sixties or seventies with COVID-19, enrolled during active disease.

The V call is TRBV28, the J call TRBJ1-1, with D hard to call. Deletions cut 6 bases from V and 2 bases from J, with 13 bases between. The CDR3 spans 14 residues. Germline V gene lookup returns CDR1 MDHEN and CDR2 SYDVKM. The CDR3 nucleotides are TGTGCCAGCAGCACCGACTCGGCCAACACTGAAGCTTTCTTT. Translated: CASSTDSANTEAFF.

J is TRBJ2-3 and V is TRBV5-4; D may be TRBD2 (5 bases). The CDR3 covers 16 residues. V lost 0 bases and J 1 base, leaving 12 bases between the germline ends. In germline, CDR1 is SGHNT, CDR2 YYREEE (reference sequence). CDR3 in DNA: TGTGCCAGCAGCTTGGTGCCACTAGGTGGCACAGATACGCAGTATTTT. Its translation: CASSLVPLGGTDTQYF.

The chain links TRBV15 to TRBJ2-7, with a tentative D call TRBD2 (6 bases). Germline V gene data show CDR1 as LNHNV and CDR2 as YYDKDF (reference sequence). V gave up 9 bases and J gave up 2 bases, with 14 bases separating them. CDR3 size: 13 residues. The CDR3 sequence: CATARDWTYEQYF. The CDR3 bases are TGTGCCACAGCAAGGGACTGGACCTACGAGCAGTACTTC.

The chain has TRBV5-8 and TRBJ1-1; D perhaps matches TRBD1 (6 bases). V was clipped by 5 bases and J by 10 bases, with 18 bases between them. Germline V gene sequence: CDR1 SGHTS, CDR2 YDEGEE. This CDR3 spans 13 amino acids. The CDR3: CASRATGRVSAFF. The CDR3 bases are TGTGCCAGCAGGGCCACAGGGAGGGTGTCAGCTTTCTTT.

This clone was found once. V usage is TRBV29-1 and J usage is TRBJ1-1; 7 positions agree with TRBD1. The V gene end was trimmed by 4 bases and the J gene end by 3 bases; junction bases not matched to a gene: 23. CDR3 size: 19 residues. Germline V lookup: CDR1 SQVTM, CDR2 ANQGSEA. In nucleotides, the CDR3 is TGCAGCGTTGCCCCTAATCGACAGGGAAATGAGGGTCGGGACACTGAAGCTTTCTTT. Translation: CSVAPNRQGNEGRDTEAFF.

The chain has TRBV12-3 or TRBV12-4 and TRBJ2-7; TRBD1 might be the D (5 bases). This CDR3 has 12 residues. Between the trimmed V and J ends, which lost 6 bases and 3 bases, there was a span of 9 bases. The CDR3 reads CASSFDSYEQYF. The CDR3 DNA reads TGTGCCAGCAGCTTCGACAGCTACGAGCAGTACTTC.

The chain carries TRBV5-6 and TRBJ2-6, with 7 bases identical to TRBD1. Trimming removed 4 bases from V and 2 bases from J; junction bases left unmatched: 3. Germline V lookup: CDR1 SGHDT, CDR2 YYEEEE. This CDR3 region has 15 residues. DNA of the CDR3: TGTGCCAGCAGCCACAGGGGTCCTGGGGCCAACGTCCTGACTTTC. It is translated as CASSHRGPGANVLTF.

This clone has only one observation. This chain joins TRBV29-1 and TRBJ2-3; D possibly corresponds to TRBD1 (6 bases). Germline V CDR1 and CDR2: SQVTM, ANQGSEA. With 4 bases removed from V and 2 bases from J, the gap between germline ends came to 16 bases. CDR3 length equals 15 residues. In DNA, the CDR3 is TGCAGCGTTGTGAAGGGGAAGGGGGACACAGATACGCAGTATTTT. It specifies CSVVKGKGDTDTQYF.

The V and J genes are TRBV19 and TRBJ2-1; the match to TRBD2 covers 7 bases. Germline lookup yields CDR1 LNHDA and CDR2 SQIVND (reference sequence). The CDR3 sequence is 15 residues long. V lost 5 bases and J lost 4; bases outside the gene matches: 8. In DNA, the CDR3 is TGTGCCAGTAGTTCTCAAGCGGGGTCGTACAATGAGCAGTTCTTC. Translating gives CASSSQAGSYNEQFF.

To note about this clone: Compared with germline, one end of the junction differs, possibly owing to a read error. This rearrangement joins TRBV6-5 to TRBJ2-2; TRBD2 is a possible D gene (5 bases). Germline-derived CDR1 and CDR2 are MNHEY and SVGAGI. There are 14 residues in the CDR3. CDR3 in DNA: TGTGCCAGCAGTTACACGGGGAACGCCGGGGAGCTGTTTTTT. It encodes CASSYTGNAGELFF.

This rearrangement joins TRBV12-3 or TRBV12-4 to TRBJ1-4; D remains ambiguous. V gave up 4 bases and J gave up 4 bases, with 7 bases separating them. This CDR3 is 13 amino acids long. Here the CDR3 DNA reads TGTGCCAGCAGTTGGGCAGTTAATGAAAAACTGTTTTTT. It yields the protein CASSWAVNEKLFF.

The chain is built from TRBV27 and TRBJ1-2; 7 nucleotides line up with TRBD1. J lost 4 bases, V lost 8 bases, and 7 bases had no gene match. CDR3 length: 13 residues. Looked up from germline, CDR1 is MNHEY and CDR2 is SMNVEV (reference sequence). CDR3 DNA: TGTGCCAGCCGACCCGGGACAGTCTATGGCTACACCTTC. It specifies CASRPGTVYGYTF.

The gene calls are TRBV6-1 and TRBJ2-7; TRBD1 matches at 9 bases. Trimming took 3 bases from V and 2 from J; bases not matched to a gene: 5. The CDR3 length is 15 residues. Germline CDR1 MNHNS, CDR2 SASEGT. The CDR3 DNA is TGTGCCAGCAGTGAGGGGACAGGGTTCACCTACGAGCAGTACTTC. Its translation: CASSEGTGFTYEQYF.

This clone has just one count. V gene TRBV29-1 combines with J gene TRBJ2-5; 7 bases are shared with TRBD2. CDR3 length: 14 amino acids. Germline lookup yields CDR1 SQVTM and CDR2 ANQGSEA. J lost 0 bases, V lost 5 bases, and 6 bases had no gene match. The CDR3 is CSVRLALYQETQYF. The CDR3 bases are TGCAGCGTTCGACTAGCCCTGTACCAAGAGACCCAGTACTTC.

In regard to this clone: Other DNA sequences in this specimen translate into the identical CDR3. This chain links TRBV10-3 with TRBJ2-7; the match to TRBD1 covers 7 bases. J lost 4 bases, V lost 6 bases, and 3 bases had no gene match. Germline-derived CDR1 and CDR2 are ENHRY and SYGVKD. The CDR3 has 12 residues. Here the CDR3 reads CAIRGQSYEQYF. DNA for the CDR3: TGTGCCATCAGGGGACAGTCTTACGAGCAGTACTTC.

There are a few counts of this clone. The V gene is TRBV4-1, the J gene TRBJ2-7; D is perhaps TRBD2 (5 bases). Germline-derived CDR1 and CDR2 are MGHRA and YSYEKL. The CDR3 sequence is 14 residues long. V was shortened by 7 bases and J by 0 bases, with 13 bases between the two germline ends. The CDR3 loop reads CASKDWVTSYEQYF. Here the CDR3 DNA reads TGCGCCAGCAAGGACTGGGTTACCTCCTACGAGCAGTACTTC.

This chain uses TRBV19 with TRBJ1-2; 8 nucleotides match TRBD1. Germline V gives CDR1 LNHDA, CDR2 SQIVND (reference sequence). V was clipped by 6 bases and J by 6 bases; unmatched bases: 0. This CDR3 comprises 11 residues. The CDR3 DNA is TGTGCCAGTAGGACAGGGGATGGCTACACCTTC. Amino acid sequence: CASRTGDGYTF.

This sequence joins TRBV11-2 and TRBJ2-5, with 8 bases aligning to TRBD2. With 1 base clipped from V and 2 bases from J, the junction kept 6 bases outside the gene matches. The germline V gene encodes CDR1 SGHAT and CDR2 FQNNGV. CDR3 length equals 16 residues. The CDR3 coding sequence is TGTGCCAGCAGCTTAGGGGCGGGGGGAAGTCAAGAGACCCAGTACTTC. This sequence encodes CASSLGAGGSQETQYF.

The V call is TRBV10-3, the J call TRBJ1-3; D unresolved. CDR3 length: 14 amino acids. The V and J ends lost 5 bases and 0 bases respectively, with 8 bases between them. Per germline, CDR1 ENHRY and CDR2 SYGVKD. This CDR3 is CAISLESSGNTIYF. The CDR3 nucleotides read TGTGCCATCAGTCTGGAGAGCTCTGGAAACACCATATATTTT.

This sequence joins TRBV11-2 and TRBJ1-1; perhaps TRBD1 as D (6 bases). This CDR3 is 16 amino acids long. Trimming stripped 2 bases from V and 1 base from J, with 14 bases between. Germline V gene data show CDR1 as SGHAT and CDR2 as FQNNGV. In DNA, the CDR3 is TGTGCCAGCAGCTTATTGCGTGGGGACAAGAACACTGAAGCTTTCTTT. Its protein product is CASSLLRGDKNTEAFF.

CDR3 coding DNA: TGCGCCAGCAGCCAGGCTGGACAGGGTAAGGCCTACGAGCAGTACTTC. Translated: CASSQAGQGKAYEQYF. The chain carries TRBV4-1 and TRBJ2-7, with 8 bases lining up with TRBD1. Germline CDR1 MGHRA, CDR2 YSYEKL. V was pared by 3 bases and J by 2 bases, with 9 bases of the junction left unmatched. The CDR3 has 16 amino acids.

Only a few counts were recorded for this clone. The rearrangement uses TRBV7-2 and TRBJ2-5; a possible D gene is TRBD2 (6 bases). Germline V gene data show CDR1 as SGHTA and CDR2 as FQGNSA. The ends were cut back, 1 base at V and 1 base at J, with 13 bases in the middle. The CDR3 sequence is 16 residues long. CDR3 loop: CASSLVGGGLQETQYF. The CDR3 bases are TGTGCCAGCAGCTTAGTTGGGGGAGGCCTCCAAGAGACCCAGTACTTC.

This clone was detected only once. The CDR3 here is CATSRGGQGYEKLFF. CDR3 DNA sequence: TGTGCCACCAGCAGAGGAGGACAGGGGTACGAAAAACTGTTTTTT. J is TRBJ1-4 and V is TRBV15; 9 positions match TRBD1. The CDR3 sequence is 15 residues long. The junction had 5 bases not matched to a gene; V was cut back by 1 base and J by 8 bases. Germline CDR1 is LNHNV and CDR2 is YYDKDF (reference sequence).

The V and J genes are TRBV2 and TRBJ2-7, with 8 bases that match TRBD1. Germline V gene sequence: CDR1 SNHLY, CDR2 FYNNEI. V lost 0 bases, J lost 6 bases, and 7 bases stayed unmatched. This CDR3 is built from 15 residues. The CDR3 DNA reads TGTGCCAGCAGTGAAGCCAGGACAGGGATCGGCGAGCAGTACTTC. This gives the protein CASSEARTGIGEQYF.

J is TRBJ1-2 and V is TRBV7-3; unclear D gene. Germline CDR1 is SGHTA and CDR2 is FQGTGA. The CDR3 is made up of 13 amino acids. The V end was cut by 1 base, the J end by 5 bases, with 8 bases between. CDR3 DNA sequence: TGTGCCAGCAGCTTAATCGCAGGATATGGCTACACCTTC. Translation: CASSLIAGYGYTF.

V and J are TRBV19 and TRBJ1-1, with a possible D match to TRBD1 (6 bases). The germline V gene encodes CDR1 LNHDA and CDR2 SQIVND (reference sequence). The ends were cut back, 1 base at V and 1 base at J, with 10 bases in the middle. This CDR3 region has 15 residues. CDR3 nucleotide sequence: TGTGCCAGTAGTATAGCGGGGGGCGCGAACACTGAAGCTTTCTTT. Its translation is CASSIAGGANTEAFF.

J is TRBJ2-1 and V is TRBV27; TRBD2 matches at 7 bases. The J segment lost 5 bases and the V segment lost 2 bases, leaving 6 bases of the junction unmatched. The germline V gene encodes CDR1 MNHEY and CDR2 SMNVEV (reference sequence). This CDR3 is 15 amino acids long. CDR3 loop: CASSLRQGGDNEQFF. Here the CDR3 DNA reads TGTGCCAGCAGTTTAAGGCAGGGAGGGGACAATGAGCAGTTCTTC.

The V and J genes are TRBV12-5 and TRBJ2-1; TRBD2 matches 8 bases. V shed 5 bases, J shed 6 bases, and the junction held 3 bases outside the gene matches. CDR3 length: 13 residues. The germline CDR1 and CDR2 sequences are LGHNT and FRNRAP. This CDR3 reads CASGDLAGNEQFF. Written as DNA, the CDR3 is TGTGCTAGTGGTGACCTAGCGGGCAATGAGCAGTTCTTC.